This T cell receptor beta chain was profiled in a study of cytomegalovirus exposure and HLA in healthy donors. This PCR relied on a set of 60 Vbeta primers and 13 Jbeta primers. Clones were read by immunoSEQ multiplex PCR, and TCRdb kept only the in-frame ones, dropping some. Of more than 140,000 clones listed, around four fifths are singletons. Germline CDR1 and CDR2: MDHEN and SYDVKM. The V gene lost 6 bases and the J gene lost 4 bases, with 15 bases spanning the gap. The CDR3 totals 14 residues. The chain has TRBV28 and TRBJ1-2; TRBD1 is a possible D gene (6 bases). The clonotype comes from a woman aged 40 to 55 in good health and CMV-seronegative. Sequencing was carried out using PBMCs. The CDR3 spells CASRRGQGLYGYTF. CDR3 DNA: TGTGCCAGCAGGCGGGGGCAGGGACTCTATGGCTACACCTTC.